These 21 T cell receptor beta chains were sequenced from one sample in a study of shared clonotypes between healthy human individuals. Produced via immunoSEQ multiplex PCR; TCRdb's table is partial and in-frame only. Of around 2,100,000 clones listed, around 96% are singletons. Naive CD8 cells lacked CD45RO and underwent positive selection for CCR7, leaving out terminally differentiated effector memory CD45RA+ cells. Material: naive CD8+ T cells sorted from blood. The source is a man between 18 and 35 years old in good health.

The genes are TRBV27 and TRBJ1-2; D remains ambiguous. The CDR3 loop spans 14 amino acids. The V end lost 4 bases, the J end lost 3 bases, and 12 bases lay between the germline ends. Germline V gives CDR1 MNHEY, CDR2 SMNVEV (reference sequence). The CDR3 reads CASSSSAGYYGYTF. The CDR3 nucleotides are TGTGCCAGCAGTTCCTCGGCCGGATACTATGGCTACACCTTC.

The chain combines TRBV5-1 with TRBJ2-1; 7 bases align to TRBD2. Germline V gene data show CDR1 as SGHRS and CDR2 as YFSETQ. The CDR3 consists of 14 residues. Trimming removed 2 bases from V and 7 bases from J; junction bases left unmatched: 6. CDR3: CASSLAGIGNEQFF. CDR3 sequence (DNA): TGCGCCAGCAGCTTAGCGGGAATCGGGAATGAGCAGTTCTTC.

The CDR3 DNA sequence: TGTGCCAGTACAGGACAGGGGGCTCACTATGGCTACACCTTC. Translation gives CASTGQGAHYGYTF. The chain combines TRBV19 with TRBJ1-2; 11 nucleotides line up with TRBD1. Germline loops: CDR1 LNHDA, CDR2 SQIVND (reference sequence). V lost 7 bases and J lost 3; bases outside the gene matches: 4. The CDR3 has 14 residues. The full variable domain, with the rest looked up from reference TRBV19 and TRBJ1-2, is DGGITQSPKYLFRKEGQNVTLSCEQNLNHDAMYWYRQDPGQGLRLIYYSQIVNDFQKGDIAEGYSVSREKKESFPLTVTSAQKNPTAFYLCASTGQGAHYGYTFGSGTRLTVV.

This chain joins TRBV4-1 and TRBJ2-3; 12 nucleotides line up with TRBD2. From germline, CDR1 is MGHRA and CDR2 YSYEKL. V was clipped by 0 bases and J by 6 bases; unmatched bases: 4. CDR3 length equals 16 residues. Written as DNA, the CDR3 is TGCGCCAGCAGCCAAGAAAAGACTAGCGGGAGTGATACGCAGTATTTT. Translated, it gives CASSQEKTSGSDTQYF.

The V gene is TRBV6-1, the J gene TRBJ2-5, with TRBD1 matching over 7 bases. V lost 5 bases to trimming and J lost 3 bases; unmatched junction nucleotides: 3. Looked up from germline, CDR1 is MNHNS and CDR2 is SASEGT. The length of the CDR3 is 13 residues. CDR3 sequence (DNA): TGTGCCAGCAGTCAAGACAGGGAAGAGACCCAGTACTTC. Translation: CASSQDREETQYF.

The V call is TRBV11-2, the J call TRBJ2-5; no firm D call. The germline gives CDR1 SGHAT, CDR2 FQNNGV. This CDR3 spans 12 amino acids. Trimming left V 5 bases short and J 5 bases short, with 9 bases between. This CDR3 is CASSRWMETQYF. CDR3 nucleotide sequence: TGTGCCAGCAGCCGATGGATGGAGACCCAGTACTTC.

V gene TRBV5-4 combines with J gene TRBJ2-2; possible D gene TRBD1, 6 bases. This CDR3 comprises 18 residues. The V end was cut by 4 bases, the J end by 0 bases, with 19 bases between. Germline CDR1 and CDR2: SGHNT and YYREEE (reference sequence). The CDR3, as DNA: TGTGCCAGCAGCGGAAGCATGGGACACTTCGCGAACACCGGGGAGCTGTTTTTT. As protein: CASSGSMGHFANTGELFF.

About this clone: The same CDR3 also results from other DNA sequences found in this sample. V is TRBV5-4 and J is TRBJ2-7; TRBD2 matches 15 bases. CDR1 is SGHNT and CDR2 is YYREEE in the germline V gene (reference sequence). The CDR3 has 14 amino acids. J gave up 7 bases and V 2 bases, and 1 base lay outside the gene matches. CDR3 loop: CASSFGLAGGEQYF. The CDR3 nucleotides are TGTGCCAGCAGCTTCGGACTAGCGGGAGGGGAGCAGTACTTC.

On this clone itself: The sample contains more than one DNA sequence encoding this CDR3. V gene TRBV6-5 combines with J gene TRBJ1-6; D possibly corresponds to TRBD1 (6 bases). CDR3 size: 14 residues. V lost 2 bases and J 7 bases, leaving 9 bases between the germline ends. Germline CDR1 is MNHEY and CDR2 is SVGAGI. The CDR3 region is CASSYGQGNSPLHF. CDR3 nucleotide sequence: TGTGCCAGCAGTTACGGGCAGGGGAATTCACCCCTCCACTTT.

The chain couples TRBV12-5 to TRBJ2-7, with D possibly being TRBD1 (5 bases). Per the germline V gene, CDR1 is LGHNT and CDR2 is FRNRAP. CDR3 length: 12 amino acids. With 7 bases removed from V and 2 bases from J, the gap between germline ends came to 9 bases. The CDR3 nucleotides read TGTGCTAGTGCCAAGGACACCTACGAGCAGTACTTC. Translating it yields CASAKDTYEQYF.

CDR3 coding DNA: TGTGCCAGCAGCTGCAAAGTGGGCAATGGCTACACCTTC. Its protein product is CASSCKVGNGYTF. The chain links TRBV7-3 to TRBJ1-2; D not resolved. V lost 4 bases, J lost 6 bases, and 12 bases lay in between. This CDR3 contains 13 residues. Germline V CDR1 and CDR2: SGHTA, FQGTGA.

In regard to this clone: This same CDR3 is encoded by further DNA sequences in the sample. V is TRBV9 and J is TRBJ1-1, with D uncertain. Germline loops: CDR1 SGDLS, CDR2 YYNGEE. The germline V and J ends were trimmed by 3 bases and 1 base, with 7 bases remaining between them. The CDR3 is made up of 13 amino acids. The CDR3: CASSDGPNTEAFF. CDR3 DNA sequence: TGTGCCAGCAGCGACGGACCGAACACTGAAGCTTTCTTT.

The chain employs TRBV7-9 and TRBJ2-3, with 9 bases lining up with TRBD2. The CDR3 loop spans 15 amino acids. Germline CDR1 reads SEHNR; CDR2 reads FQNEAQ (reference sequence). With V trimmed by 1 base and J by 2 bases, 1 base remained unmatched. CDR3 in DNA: TGTGCCAGCAGCTTAGTAGCGGGGGTCACAGATACGCAGTATTTT. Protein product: CASSLVAGVTDTQYF.

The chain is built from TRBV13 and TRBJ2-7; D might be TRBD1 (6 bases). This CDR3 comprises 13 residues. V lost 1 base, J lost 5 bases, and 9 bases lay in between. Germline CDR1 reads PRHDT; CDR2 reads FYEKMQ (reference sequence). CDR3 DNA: TGTGCCAGCAGCTTAGCCCAGGGGAACGAGCAGTACTTC. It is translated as CASSLAQGNEQYF.

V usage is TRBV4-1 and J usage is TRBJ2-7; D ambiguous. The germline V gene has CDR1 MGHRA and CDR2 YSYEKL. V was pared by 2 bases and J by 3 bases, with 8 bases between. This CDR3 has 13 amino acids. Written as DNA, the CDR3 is TGCGCCAGCAGCCAAAGAATCCGCTACGAGCAGTACTTC. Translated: CASSQRIRYEQYF.

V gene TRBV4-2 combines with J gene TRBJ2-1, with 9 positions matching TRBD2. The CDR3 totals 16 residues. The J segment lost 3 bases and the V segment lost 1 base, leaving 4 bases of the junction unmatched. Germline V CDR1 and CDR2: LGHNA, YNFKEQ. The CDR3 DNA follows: TGTGCCAGCAGCCAAGTGTCTAGCGGGAACTACAATGAGCAGTTCTTC. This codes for CASSQVSSGNYNEQFF.

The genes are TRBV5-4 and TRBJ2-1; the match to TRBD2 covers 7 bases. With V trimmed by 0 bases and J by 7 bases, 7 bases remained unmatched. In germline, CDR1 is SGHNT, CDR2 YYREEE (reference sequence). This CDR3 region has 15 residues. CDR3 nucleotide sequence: TGTGCCAGCAGCTTGGACGCGGGAGTAGGTAATGAGCAGTTCTTC. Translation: CASSLDAGVGNEQFF.

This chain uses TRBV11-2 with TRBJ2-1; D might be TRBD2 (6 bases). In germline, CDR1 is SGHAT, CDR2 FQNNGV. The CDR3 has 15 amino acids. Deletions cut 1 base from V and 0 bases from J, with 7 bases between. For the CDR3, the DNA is TGTGCCAGCAGCTTAGCGGGGGACTCCTACAATGAGCAGTTCTTC. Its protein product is CASSLAGDSYNEQFF.

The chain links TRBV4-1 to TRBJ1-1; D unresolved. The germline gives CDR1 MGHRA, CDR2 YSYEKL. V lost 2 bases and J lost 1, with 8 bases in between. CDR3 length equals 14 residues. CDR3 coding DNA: TGCGCCAGCAGCCAAAGTTCAGGGAACACTGAAGCTTTCTTT. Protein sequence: CASSQSSGNTEAFF.

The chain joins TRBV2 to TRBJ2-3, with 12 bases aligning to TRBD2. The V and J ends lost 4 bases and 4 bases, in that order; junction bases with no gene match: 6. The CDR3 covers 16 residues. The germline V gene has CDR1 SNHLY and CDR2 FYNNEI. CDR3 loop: CASSAPRTSGADTQYF. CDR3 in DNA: TGTGCCAGCAGTGCCCCGAGGACTAGCGGGGCAGATACGCAGTATTTT.

The CDR3 sequence: CASSLFLWGSRSTEAFF. CDR3 coding DNA: TGTGCCAGCAGCTTGTTTCTGTGGGGGAGTAGAAGCACTGAAGCTTTCTTT. This chain joins TRBV5-6 and TRBJ1-1; D is possibly TRBD1 (5 bases). Per germline, CDR1 SGHDT and CDR2 YYEEEE. Trimming took off 1 base at V and 4 bases at J, with 20 bases between the two ends. CDR3 length: 17 amino acids.